Below, 26 T cell receptor beta chains from the same sample are listed, as sequenced in a study of CD8 T cells in ankylosing spondylitis. MiXCR, applied by TCRdb to the 5' RACE reads, yields one record per CDR3 protein. The data contain fewer than 250,000 distinct CDR3 sequences, about 10% of them singletons. What was sequenced was blood, either unsorted or a sorted T cell fraction (not recorded which). These receptors were collected from a male donor with ankylosing spondylitis or in good health (not recorded which).

This clonotype has a count of ten or more. The gene calls are TRBV30 and TRBJ1-1; D not certain. Trimming shortened V by 3 bases and J by 3 bases, and 11 bases separated the two germline ends. Germline lookup yields CDR1 GTSNPN and CDR2 SVGIG (reference sequence). The CDR3 is 13 residues long. CDR3 sequence: CAWRTGGHTEAFF. The CDR3 coding sequence is TGTGCCTGGAGAACGGGCGGCCACACTGAAGCTTTCTTT.

This clonotype was detected many times. V and J are TRBV5-6 and TRBJ2-3; D is uncertain. Trimming removed 2 bases from V and 1 base from J, with 8 bases in between. This CDR3 is 14 amino acids long. CDR1 and CDR2 (germline): SGHDT, YYEEEE. The CDR3 nucleotides read TGTGCCAGCAGCTTTAAAGCTGGCACAGATACGCAGTATTTT. Translation gives CASSFKAGTDTQYF.

This clonotype was seen repeatedly, ten times or more. The CDR3 is CASSSGGGNTEAFF. Here the CDR3 DNA reads TGCGCCAGCAGCTCCGGGGGAGGGAACACTGAAGCTTTCTTT. The rearrangement joins TRBV5-1 to TRBJ1-1, with a weak D call TRBD1 (5 bases). In germline, CDR1 is SGHRS, CDR2 YFSETQ. The CDR3 has 14 residues. V shed 3 bases and J shed 1 base, with 10 bases lying between them.

There are many counts of this clonotype. DNA for the CDR3: TGCGCCAGCAGCCAGGGAAGGACCGGGGAGCTGTTTTTT. Translation: CASSQGRTGELFF. J is TRBJ2-2 and V is TRBV5-1, with D possibly being TRBD1 (5 bases). Trimming shortened V by 4 bases and J by 5 bases, and 9 bases separated the two germline ends. Germline assignment: CDR1 SGHRS and CDR2 YFSETQ. The CDR3 extends over 13 amino acids.

This clonotype was seen a few times. The genes are TRBV7-2 and TRBJ2-7, with D unclear. V was pared by 1 base and J by 2 bases, with 9 bases between. The germline V gene encodes CDR1 SGHTA and CDR2 FQGNSA. This CDR3 has 14 residues. Here the CDR3 reads CASSLEQPAYEQYF. The CDR3 region has the DNA TGTGCCAGCAGCTTAGAACAGCCAGCCTACGAGCAGTACTTC.

CDR3 residues: CASSWTGQRTEAFF. The CDR3 nucleotides read TGTGCCAGCAGCTGGACAGGGCAACGCACTGAAGCTTTCTTT. The gene calls are TRBV7-2 and TRBJ1-1; 8 bases align to TRBD1. V lost 4 bases to trimming and J lost 4 bases; unmatched junction nucleotides: 5. Germline V gives CDR1 SGHTA, CDR2 FQGNSA. This CDR3 spans 14 amino acids.

This clonotype appeared many times. The chain is built from TRBV5-1 and TRBJ1-5, with 7 positions matching TRBD1. The CDR3 extends over 16 amino acids. V gave up 5 bases and J gave up 3 bases; unmatched junction bases: 11. Per germline, CDR1 SGHRS and CDR2 YFSETQ. The CDR3 nucleotides are TGCGCCAGCAGTTCGGGCCCCAGGGGGGTCAATCAGCCCCAGCATTTT. Protein sequence: CASSSGPRGVNQPQHF.

This clonotype was detected many times. The CDR3 is CASSTGNYEQYF. The DNA of the CDR3 is TGTGCCAGCAGCACAGGGAACTACGAGCAGTACTTC. The chain carries TRBV3-1 and TRBJ2-7, with D perhaps TRBD1 (6 bases). The CDR3 length is 12 residues. The V gene lost 5 bases and the J gene lost 3 bases, with 8 bases spanning the gap. Germline lookup yields CDR1 LGHDT and CDR2 YNNKEL (reference sequence).

In regard to this clonotype: A much larger clone differs by one base, so this may be a read error. The chain has TRBV12-3 or TRBV12-4 and TRBJ2-1, with D hard to call. The CDR3 is 11 residues long. CDR3 bases: TGTGCCACCGACGGCTACACTGAGCAGTTCTTC. Its protein is CATDGYTEQFF.

This clonotype was recorded at least ten times. The chain carries TRBV4-1 and TRBJ1-5; D ambiguous. This CDR3 contains 14 residues. The V and J ends lost 2 bases and 0 bases respectively, with 5 bases between them. Germline loops: CDR1 MGHRA, CDR2 YSYEKL. CDR3 nucleotides: TGCGCCAGCAGCCAATTATTTAGCAATCAGCCCCAGCATTTT. Its translation is CASSQLFSNQPQHF.

The chain couples TRBV4-2 to TRBJ1-2; 9 bases align to TRBD1. Germline V lookup: CDR1 LGHNA, CDR2 YNFKEQ. Losses at the gene ends were 3 bases for V and 6 bases for J; bases not matched to a gene: 5. The CDR3 contains 14 residues. In DNA form, the CDR3 reads TGTGCCAGCAGCCAGGTGGGACAGGGAGATGGCTACACCTTC. Translation: CASSQVGQGDGYTF.

Here the CDR3 reads CASSGLAGASKGTDTQYF. CDR3 DNA sequence: TGTGCCAGCAGTGGGCTAGCGGGGGCGAGCAAGGGGACAGATACGCAGTATTTT. The chain couples TRBV12-3 or TRBV12-4 to TRBJ2-3, with 10 bases matching TRBD2. This CDR3 is built from 18 residues. The trim removed 5 bases at V and 3 bases at J, leaving 14 bases unmatched.

This clonotype has more than one count but fewer than ten. Written as DNA, the CDR3 is TGTGCCTGGAGTGTCGGAGGATCCCAAGAGACCCAGTACTTC. It encodes CAWSVGGSQETQYF. The chain recombines TRBV30 with TRBJ2-5; D is possibly TRBD2 (5 bases). V was cut by 0 bases and J by 1 base, with 9 bases left in between. The germline gives CDR1 GTSNPN, CDR2 SVGIG (reference sequence). The CDR3 loop spans 14 amino acids.

This clonotype was seen many times. The CDR3 nucleotides read TGTGCCATCAGTGATAGAGGGTTGTCCTACGAGCAGTACTTC. It specifies CAISDRGLSYEQYF. The chain uses TRBV10-3 and TRBJ2-7; tentative D call: TRBD2 (5 bases). CDR1 and CDR2 from the germline V gene are ENHRY and SYGVKD. Trimming left V 3 bases short and J 1 base short, with 10 bases between. The length of the CDR3 is 14 residues.

V is TRBV12-3 or TRBV12-4 and J is TRBJ2-3; 7 bases align to TRBD2. This CDR3 has 16 residues. Losses at the gene ends were 6 bases for V and 4 bases for J; bases not matched to a gene: 13. CDR3 nucleotides: TGTGCCAGCAGCCCTAGACTAGCTTCTCCCGCAGATACGCAGTATTTT. The encoded protein is CASSPRLASPADTQYF.

This clonotype has ten or more counts. The chain combines TRBV5-1 with TRBJ2-3; TRBD1 aligns across 8 bases. CDR1 SGHRS and CDR2 YFSETQ come from the germline V gene. The CDR3 has 16 residues. V was clipped by 0 bases and J by 1 base; unmatched bases: 4. CDR3 coding DNA: TGCGCCAGCAGCTTGGATGGACAGGGAGGCACAGATACGCAGTATTTT. This sequence encodes CASSLDGQGGTDTQYF. Filled out from reference TRBV5-1 and TRBJ2-3, the complete variable domain reads KAGVTQTPRYLIKTRGQQVTLSCSPISGHRSVSWYQQTPGQGLQFLFEYFSETQRNKGNFPGRFSGRQFSNSRSEMNVSTLELGDSALYLCASSLDGQGGTDTQYFGPGTRLTVL.

This clonotype was seen at least ten times. This chain uses TRBV11-1 with TRBJ1-2; D unclear. The germline CDR1 and CDR2 sequences are SGHAT and FQDESV (reference sequence). CDR3 length: 15 residues. The germline V and J ends were trimmed by 5 bases and 4 bases, with 17 bases remaining between them. The CDR3 is CASSPGSSRTYGYTF. DNA for the CDR3: TGTGCCAGCAGCCCTGGGTCCTCCAGGACCTATGGCTACACCTTC.

There are many counts of this clonotype. The V and J genes are TRBV5-1 and TRBJ1-4, with D perhaps TRBD1 (6 bases). Trimming cost V 0 bases and J 8 bases, with 11 bases left between them. Germline values: CDR1 SGHRS, CDR2 YFSETQ. The CDR3 is made up of 14 amino acids. In DNA form, the CDR3 reads TGCGCCAGCAGCTTGGTGGCAGGGGAAGAAAAACTGTTTTTT. As protein: CASSLVAGEEKLFF.

This clonotype was counted many times. This chain uses TRBV20-1 with TRBJ2-1; D not certain. Between the trimmed V and J ends, which lost 1 base and 2 bases, there was a span of 12 bases. CDR3 length equals 15 residues. From germline, CDR1 is DFQATT and CDR2 SNEGSKA (reference sequence). The CDR3 nucleotides read TGCAGTGCTAGAGGTTCCAGCGCCACCTACAATGAGCAGTTCTTC. Its protein product is CSARGSSATYNEQFF.

The rearrangement links TRBV29-1 to TRBJ2-5, with D hard to call. The V end lost 2 bases, the J end lost 3 bases, and 10 bases lay between the germline ends. CDR3 length: 13 residues. Germline loops: CDR1 SQVTM, CDR2 ANQGSEA. CDR3 nucleotides: TGCAGCGTTGAATCAGATAGAAAAGAGACCCAGTACTTC. Translating it yields CSVESDRKETQYF.

This clonotype has a count of ten or more. The chain joins TRBV5-1 to TRBJ2-3; the D is unclear. Germline values: CDR1 SGHRS, CDR2 YFSETQ. There are 13 residues in the CDR3. The ends were cut back, 2 bases at V and 2 bases at J, with 6 bases in the middle. CDR3 DNA: TGCGCCAGCAGCTTAGACCCCACAGATACGCAGTATTTT. Its translation is CASSLDPTDTQYF.

This clonotype has at least ten counts. The J gene is TRBJ2-6, the V gene TRBV3-1; no clear D. This CDR3 spans 14 amino acids. Trimming removed 5 bases from V and 2 bases from J, with 7 bases in between. From germline, CDR1 is LGHDT and CDR2 YNNKEL (reference sequence). The CDR3 loop is CASSIRTGANVLTF. CDR3 nucleotide sequence: TGTGCCAGCAGCATTCGAACTGGGGCCAACGTCCTGACTTTC. The entire variable domain, with the rest obtained from reference TRBV3-1 and TRBJ2-6, is as follows: DTAVSQTPKYLVTQMGNDKSIKCEQNLGHDTMYWYKQDSKKFLKIMFSYNNKELIINETVPNRFSPKSPDKAHLNLHINSLELGDSAVYFCASSIRTGANVLTFGAGSRLTVL.

This clonotype was seen repeatedly, ten times or more. V gene TRBV9 combines with J gene TRBJ2-7, with a tentative D call TRBD1 (6 bases). This CDR3 comprises 14 residues. The ends were cut back, 3 bases at V and 1 base at J, with 11 bases in the middle. Germline CDR1 reads SGDLS; CDR2 reads YYNGEE. CDR3 sequence reads: CASSGDRGSYEQYF. The CDR3 DNA follows: TGTGCCAGCAGCGGAGATAGGGGGTCCTACGAGCAGTACTTC.

This clonotype was counted many times. The CDR3 protein is CASSLGLQEQYF. For the CDR3, the DNA is TGTGCCAGCAGCCTGGGTCTTCAAGAGCAGTACTTC. V gene TRBV7-2 combines with J gene TRBJ2-7; D gene uncertain. The ends were cut back, 5 bases at V and 7 bases at J, with 12 bases in the middle. Germline V gene lookup returns CDR1 SGHTA and CDR2 FQGNSA. The CDR3 runs 12 residues.

This clonotype was seen many times. The V gene is TRBV3-1, the J gene TRBJ1-1; D possibly corresponds to TRBD1 (6 bases). The length of the CDR3 is 17 residues. In germline, CDR1 is LGHDT, CDR2 YNNKEL (reference sequence). V dropped 3 bases and J dropped 1 base, with 18 bases sitting between them. The CDR3 nucleotides read TGTGCCAGCAGCCATCCTGGATCTAAGGGGGGGAACACTGAAGCTTTCTTT. This translates into CASSHPGSKGGNTEAFF.

This clonotype was counted only a few times. The CDR3 reads CASSYSRVSYNSPLHF. The CDR3 region has the DNA TGTGCCAGCAGTTACTCGAGGGTCTCTTATAATTCACCCCTCCACTTT. The chain joins TRBV6-5 to TRBJ1-6, with unresolved D. The CDR3 is 16 amino acids. The V end was cut by 0 bases, the J end by 4 bases, with 10 bases between. In germline, CDR1 is MNHEY, CDR2 SVGAGI.